The present entry profiles one T cell receptor beta chain with its context. This entry comes from a study of T cell changes during pregnancy in multiple sclerosis. Sequencing used immunoSEQ multiplex PCR; TCRdb keeps in-frame clones, though not all of them. Of roughly 55,000 clones in the sample, around 92% are singletons; the top ten hold approximately 0.15%. The clonotype was recovered from a female donor in good health, enrolled as a control in a pregnancy study. Sequences were derived from CD4+ T cells from peripheral blood mononuclear cells, sampled after pregnancy.

The CDR3 region is CAKISDRVQETQYF. CDR3 coding DNA: TGCGCCAAAATAAGTGACAGGGTCCAAGAGACCCAGTACTTC. The chain is built from TRBV10-1 and TRBJ2-5; 7 nucleotides match TRBD1. V was pared by 10 bases and J by 1 base, with 9 bases of the junction left unmatched. The germline CDR1 and CDR2 sequences are WNHNN and SYGVQD (reference sequence). The CDR3 length is 14 residues.